These 17 T cell receptor beta chains were sequenced from one sample in a study of radiotherapy plus CTLA-4 blockade in lung cancer. Here immunoSEQ multiplex PCR was the method, and the copy in TCRdb shows in-frame clones only, minus some. The sample yields tens of thousands of clones, about 80% seen once. The source material was peripheral blood, sampled from a patient treated with radiotherapy plus ipilimumab. The receptors derive from a human donor with non-small cell lung cancer who had a complete response to radiotherapy plus ipilimumab.

This clone came up once. CDR3 nucleotides: TGTGCCAGCAGCTTAGTCGGCGCGGGGCACGGGGAGCTGTTTTTT. It is translated as CASSLVGAGHGELFF. V is TRBV11-3 and J is TRBJ2-2, with D maybe TRBD2 (6 bases). This CDR3 has 15 amino acids. The V gene lost 1 base and the J gene lost 7 bases, with 13 bases spanning the gap. Germline CDR1 is SGHNT and CDR2 is YENEEA.

The rearrangement links TRBV5-6 to TRBJ2-7; weak D call: TRBD1 (5 bases). The length of the CDR3 is 16 residues. CDR1 is SGHDT and CDR2 is YYEEEE in the germline V gene. The CDR3 bases are TGTGCCAGCAGATTGGCAGTTCAGGGTATGCGCTACGAGCAGTACGTC. Translating gives CASRLAVQGMRYEQYV.

The table lists this clone with a count of one. The V and J genes are TRBV11-2 and TRBJ2-3, with TRBD2 as a possible D gene (6 bases). The CDR3 consists of 15 residues. With 6 bases removed from V and 0 bases from J, the gap between germline ends came to 13 bases. Germline-derived CDR1 and CDR2 are SGHAT and FQNNGV. CDR3 in amino acids: CASRKAGHSTDTQYF. CDR3 sequence (DNA): TGTGCCAGCAGAAAAGCGGGCCATAGCACAGATACGCAGTATTTT.

V gene TRBV30 combines with J gene TRBJ1-2, with D unclear. The CDR3 is 13 residues long. Germline CDR1 and CDR2: GTSNPN and SVGIG (reference sequence). V shed 3 bases and J shed 4 bases, with 12 bases lying between them. This CDR3 reads CAWRGISLYGYTF. CDR3 in DNA: TGTGCCTGGAGGGGGATTTCCCTCTATGGCTACACCTTC.

The J gene is TRBJ2-3, the V gene TRBV4-1; 7 nucleotides align to TRBD1. Germline CDR1 reads MGHRA; CDR2 reads YSYEKL. The CDR3 is 15 residues long. Germline trimming cut 1 base from V and 2 bases from J; bases unmatched to any gene: 3. The CDR3, as DNA: TGCGCCAGCAGCCAAGCCAGGGGGAACACAGATACGCAGTATTTT. Amino acid sequence: CASSQARGNTDTQYF.

CDR3 nucleotides: TGCGCCAGCAGCCAGGATCAATCGACAGGTCGTGGGGTCCAGCCCCAGCATTTT. Its protein is CASSQDQSTGRGVQPQHF. The rearrangement links TRBV4-1 to TRBJ1-5, with D perhaps TRBD1 (6 bases). Per germline, CDR1 MGHRA and CDR2 YSYEKL. This CDR3 has 18 residues. With 3 bases removed from V and 7 bases from J, the gap between germline ends came to 25 bases.

This clone showed up just once. The CDR3 reads CASSLGAGGFYEQYV. The CDR3 bases are TGTGCCAGCAGCTTGGGAGCGGGAGGTTTTTACGAGCAGTACGTC. The chain uses TRBV5-5 and TRBJ2-7; 9 positions agree with TRBD2. After removal of 0 bases from V and 4 bases from J, the junction contained 5 bases not matched to a gene. Germline V gene data show CDR1 as SGHKS and CDR2 as YYEKEE (reference sequence). CDR3 length equals 15 residues.

This chain uses TRBV14 with TRBJ1-2; D is unresolved. The V end lost 0 bases, the J end lost 4 bases, and 6 bases lay between the germline ends. The V gene's germline CDR1 is SGHDN and CDR2 FVKESK. The CDR3 length is 13 residues. Written as DNA, the CDR3 is TGTGCCAGCAGCCAAGATCGAAGCTATGGCTACACCTTC. This translates into CASSQDRSYGYTF.

This rearrangement joins TRBV29-1 to TRBJ1-1, with no clear D. The CDR3 is made up of 15 amino acids. V dropped 6 bases and J dropped 0 bases, with 17 bases sitting between them. Germline lookup yields CDR1 SQVTM and CDR2 ANQGSEA. CDR3 residues: CSVPDPTGMNTEAFF. DNA of the CDR3: TGCAGCGTCCCGGACCCCACGGGGATGAACACTGAAGCTTTCTTT.

The rearrangement joins TRBV6-5 to TRBJ2-7; no clear D. The CDR3 sequence is 13 residues long. Per the germline V gene, CDR1 is MNHEY and CDR2 is SVGAGI. The germline V and J ends were trimmed by 0 bases and 1 base, with 4 bases remaining between them. In DNA, the CDR3 is TGTGCCAGCAGTTACTCGTATTCCTACGAGCAGTACTTC. Its protein product is CASSYSYSYEQYF.

V is TRBV19 and J is TRBJ1-3, with TRBD1 as a possible D gene (6 bases). Germline V gene lookup returns CDR1 LNHDA and CDR2 SQIVND (reference sequence). The ends were cut back, 7 bases at V and 4 bases at J, with 17 bases in the middle. The length of the CDR3 is 15 residues. The CDR3: CASTEEQGYGNTIYF. The CDR3 region has the DNA TGTGCCAGTACCGAGGAACAGGGATACGGAAACACCATATATTTT.

The chain couples TRBV5-1 to TRBJ2-2; 9 nucleotides match TRBD2. The germline gives CDR1 SGHRS, CDR2 YFSETQ. V lost 4 bases to trimming and J lost 6 bases; unmatched junction nucleotides: 10. This CDR3 is built from 16 residues. The CDR3 here is CASSPIAGGRSGELFF. CDR3 nucleotide sequence: TGCGCCAGCAGCCCCATCGCGGGGGGGCGGTCCGGGGAGCTGTTTTTT.

This clone came up once. The V call is TRBV6-6, the J call TRBJ1-4; TRBD1 aligns across 9 bases. After removal of 2 bases from V and 4 bases from J, the junction contained 2 bases not matched to a gene. Germline CDR1 is MNHNY and CDR2 is SVGAGI (reference sequence). The CDR3 totals 15 residues. The CDR3 coding sequence is TGTGCCAGCAGTTACGGGGGACAGGGTAATGAAAAACTGTTTTTT. Translating gives CASSYGGQGNEKLFF.

V usage is TRBV20-1 and J usage is TRBJ2-5; no reliable D call. Per the germline V gene, CDR1 is DFQATT and CDR2 is SNEGSKA (reference sequence). This CDR3 contains 11 residues. The CDR3 sequence is CSTQKEETQYF. The CDR3 DNA follows: TGCAGCACCCAAAAGGAAGAGACCCAGTACTTC.

The gene calls are TRBV19 and TRBJ2-5; 10 bases are shared with TRBD2. Losses at the gene ends were 2 bases for V and 4 bases for J; bases not matched to a gene: 7. CDR3 length equals 16 residues. Looked up from germline, CDR1 is LNHDA and CDR2 is SQIVND (reference sequence). The CDR3 loop reads CASSIWGAGGPETQYF. The CDR3 DNA reads TGTGCCAGTAGTATATGGGGAGCGGGGGGGCCAGAGACCCAGTACTTC.

This chain links TRBV5-1 with TRBJ2-1; D might be TRBD1 or TRBD2, each matching 5 bases. From germline, CDR1 is SGHRS and CDR2 YFSETQ. V gave up 3 bases and J gave up 0 bases, with 7 bases separating them. The CDR3 spans 14 residues. The CDR3 coding sequence is TGCGCCAGCAGCTGGGACGGCTCCTACAATGAGCAGTTCTTC. This codes for CASSWDGSYNEQFF.

The chain recombines TRBV5-1 with TRBJ2-2; 12 bases agree with TRBD2. Germline-derived CDR1 and CDR2 are SGHRS and YFSETQ. Germline trimming cut 4 bases from V and 3 bases from J; bases unmatched to any gene: 7. There are 17 residues in the CDR3. The CDR3 reads CASSAELAGGYTGELFF. The DNA for the CDR3 is TGCGCCAGCAGCGCCGAACTAGCGGGAGGTTACACCGGGGAGCTGTTTTTT.